Shown below are 16 T cell receptor beta chains from a single sample sequenced in a study of human T cells and chemical hapten exposure. Time point defined: patch test 2, 6 weeks after DPC sensitization. Treatment here: therapeutic diphenylcyclopropenone sensitization with weekly scalp DPC. Via MiXCR, TCRdb re-called the RACE reads, giving one row per CDR3 protein. The data show about 380,000 distinct CDR3 sequences, under 6.5% seen once. Sequencing used whole blood, obtained in connection with sensitization to the hapten diphenylcyclopropenone (DPC). These receptors came from a woman in her late teens or twenties with alopecia areata. Some clones in this sample may be carry-over from other donors' samples.

The rearrangement links TRBV6-5 to TRBJ2-7, with a weak D call TRBD2 (6 bases). V lost 2 bases to trimming and J lost 2 bases, with 10 bases between them. The CDR3 consists of 14 residues. Germline CDR1 and CDR2: MNHEY and SVGAGI. In DNA, the CDR3 is TGTGCCAGCAGTTACGGGGGGAATGCCTACGAGCAGTACTTC. This sequence encodes CASSYGGNAYEQYF.

The rearrangement uses TRBV28 and TRBJ2-7; 10 nucleotides agree with TRBD1. Per the germline V gene, CDR1 is MDHEN and CDR2 is SYDVKM. V was pared by 3 bases and J by 2 bases, with 7 bases of the junction left unmatched. There are 16 residues in the CDR3. Here the CDR3 reads CASSLWTGGYAYEQYF. CDR3 sequence (DNA): TGTGCCAGCAGTTTGTGGACAGGGGGGTACGCCTACGAGCAGTACTTC. Supplemented by reference TRBV28 and TRBJ2-7, the full variable domain reads DVKVTQSSRYLVKRTGEKVFLECVQDMDHENMFWYRQDPGLGLRLIYFSYDVKMKEKGDIPEGYSVSREKKERFSLILESASTNQTSMYLCASSLWTGGYAYEQYFGPGTRLTVT.

The rearrangement uses TRBV7-2 and TRBJ2-3, with 7 positions matching TRBD2. Germline V gene data show CDR1 as SGHTA and CDR2 as FQGNSA. V lost 1 base to trimming and J lost 8 bases; unmatched junction nucleotides: 6. The CDR3 spans 14 residues. The CDR3, as DNA: TGTGCCAGCAGCTTAGGAAGGCGGGGGACTACGCAGTATTTT. This codes for CASSLGRRGTTQYF. The full variable domain, its missing parts supplied by reference TRBV7-2 and TRBJ2-3, is GAGVSQSPSNKVTEKGKDVELRCDPISGHTALYWYRQSLGQGLEFLIYFQGNSAPDKSGLPSDRFSAERTGGSVSTLTIQRTQQEDSAVYLCASSLGRRGTTQYFGPGTRLTVL.

This clonotype has a count of ten or more. This sequence joins TRBV18 and TRBJ2-3, with D possibly being TRBD2 (6 bases). The CDR3 loop spans 17 amino acids. Trimming pared 3 bases from V and 2 bases from J, leaving 18 bases between. CDR1 is KGHSH and CDR2 is LQKENI in the germline V gene. The CDR3 region is CASSPQQGGALTDTQYF. CDR3 bases: TGTGCCAGCTCACCCCAGCAAGGAGGGGCCCTCACAGATACGCAGTATTTT.

This chain joins TRBV6-5 and TRBJ1-2, with no clear D. The ends were cut back, 8 bases at V and 1 base at J, with 14 bases in the middle. The germline V gene has CDR1 MNHEY and CDR2 SVGAGI. This CDR3 contains 14 residues. CDR3 loop: CASAPPMYNYGYTF. CDR3 DNA: TGTGCCAGCGCCCCCCCTATGTATAACTATGGCTACACCTTC.

There are many counts of this clonotype. This chain links TRBV6-5 with TRBJ2-1; 7 positions agree with TRBD2. V lost 5 bases, J lost 7 bases, and 14 bases stayed unmatched. Germline V lookup: CDR1 MNHEY, CDR2 SVGAGI. This CDR3 contains 16 residues. The CDR3 region has the DNA TGTGCCAGCAGTCCCGTTGCAGCTAGCGGTCTGAATGAGCAGTTCTTC. Translated: CASSPVAASGLNEQFF.

This clonotype was seen a few times. The J gene is TRBJ1-1, the V gene TRBV7-9; possibly TRBD1 for D (6 bases). CDR3 length: 13 residues. Germline V gene lookup returns CDR1 SEHNR and CDR2 FQNEAQ (reference sequence). Trimming pared 5 bases from V and 10 bases from J, leaving 17 bases between. Written as DNA, the CDR3 is TGTGCCAGCAGCCAAGAGGGGGTCAGGGCAGCTTTCTTT. Its protein is CASSQEGVRAAFF.

The chain recombines TRBV7-2 with TRBJ2-7, with a weak D call TRBD2 (6 bases). Trimming removed 5 bases at V and 10 bases at J, with 21 bases between. Germline V gene lookup returns CDR1 SGHTA and CDR2 FQGNSA. The length of the CDR3 is 14 residues. CDR3 bases: TGTGCCAGCAGCAAGATCTCCGGGGACGGGGGACAGTACTTC. This sequence encodes CASSKISGDGGQYF.

This clonotype was seen a handful of times. The chain couples TRBV12-3 or TRBV12-4 to TRBJ1-1; no clear D. The CDR3 is 13 amino acids. V shed 2 bases and J shed 1 base, with 5 bases lying between them. The CDR3 sequence: CASSLIRNTEAFF. The CDR3 DNA follows: TGTGCCAGCAGTTTAATTCGGAACACTGAAGCTTTCTTT.

Ten or more counts support this clonotype. This rearrangement joins TRBV28 to TRBJ2-7, with 7 bases that match TRBD1. The germline CDR1 and CDR2 sequences are MDHEN and SYDVKM. This CDR3 comprises 14 residues. J was trimmed by 3 bases and V by 6 bases; bases with no gene match: 8. In DNA, the CDR3 is TGTGCCAGCAGCCCGGGACAGTGGCGCTACGAGCAGTACTTC. Translation gives CASSPGQWRYEQYF.

This clonotype was seen at least ten times. This sequence joins TRBV4-3 and TRBJ1-6; D ambiguous. Germline V gene sequence: CDR1 LGHNA, CDR2 YSLEER. V was trimmed by 0 bases and J by 0 bases, leaving 9 bases between them. The CDR3 is made up of 17 amino acids. As DNA, the CDR3 is TGCGCCAGCAGCCAAGATCCCACGAGCTCCTATAATTCACCCCTCCACTTT. Its protein is CASSQDPTSSYNSPLHF.

Ten or more counts support this clonotype. In DNA form, the CDR3 reads TGTGCCAGCAGCCCCGGGACTAGCGGGAGGAACGAGCAGTACTTC. This translates into CASSPGTSGRNEQYF. The V gene is TRBV9, the J gene TRBJ2-7, with TRBD2 identical over 15 bases. The CDR3 spans 15 residues. V was clipped by 4 bases and J by 5 bases; unmatched bases: 4. Germline V gives CDR1 SGDLS, CDR2 YYNGEE.

The V gene is TRBV25-1, the J gene TRBJ2-5, with 9 bases that match TRBD1. Germline V gives CDR1 MGHDK, CDR2 SYGVNS. The CDR3 consists of 16 residues. The J segment lost 5 bases and the V segment lost 7 bases, leaving 14 bases of the junction unmatched. CDR3: CASTPYGTGLRETQYF. DNA for the CDR3: TGTGCCAGCACCCCGTACGGGACAGGGTTAAGGGAGACCCAGTACTTC.

The chain combines TRBV2 with TRBJ1-5; the match to TRBD1 covers 11 bases. CDR1 and CDR2 from the germline V gene are SNHLY and FYNNEI. The CDR3 covers 18 residues. Germline trimming cut 6 bases from V and 0 bases from J; bases unmatched to any gene: 10. The DNA for the CDR3 is TGTGCCAGCAGCCAAGGGACAGGGGGAGGCTATAGCAATCAGCCCCAGCATTTT. Its protein is CASSQGTGGGYSNQPQHF. The full variable domain, rest sourced from reference TRBV2 and TRBJ1-5, is EPEVTQTPSHQVTQMGQEVILRCVPISNHLYFYWYRQILGQKVEFLVSFYNNEISEKSEIFDDQFSVERPDGSNFTLKIRSTKLEDSAMYFCASSQGTGGGYSNQPQHFGDGTRLSIL.

This clonotype was seen a few times. The chain recombines TRBV11-3 with TRBJ2-1; 8 nucleotides line up with TRBD1. Germline CDR1 is SGHNT and CDR2 is YENEEA. This CDR3 region has 16 residues. V lost 1 base to trimming and J lost 2 bases; unmatched junction nucleotides: 4. The CDR3 loop is CASSLGQGAPYNEQFF. The CDR3 nucleotides are TGTGCCAGCAGCTTAGGGCAGGGGGCTCCCTACAATGAGCAGTTCTTC.

This clonotype was recorded many times. The rearrangement links TRBV2 to TRBJ1-2; 9 bases agree with TRBD1. Germline CDR1 SNHLY, CDR2 FYNNEI. V dropped 6 bases and J dropped 4; count of bases not matched to a gene: 6. This CDR3 has 14 amino acids. The CDR3 is CASRRTGEGYGYTF. CDR3 DNA sequence: TGTGCCAGCAGGAGGACAGGGGAGGGCTATGGCTACACCTTC.